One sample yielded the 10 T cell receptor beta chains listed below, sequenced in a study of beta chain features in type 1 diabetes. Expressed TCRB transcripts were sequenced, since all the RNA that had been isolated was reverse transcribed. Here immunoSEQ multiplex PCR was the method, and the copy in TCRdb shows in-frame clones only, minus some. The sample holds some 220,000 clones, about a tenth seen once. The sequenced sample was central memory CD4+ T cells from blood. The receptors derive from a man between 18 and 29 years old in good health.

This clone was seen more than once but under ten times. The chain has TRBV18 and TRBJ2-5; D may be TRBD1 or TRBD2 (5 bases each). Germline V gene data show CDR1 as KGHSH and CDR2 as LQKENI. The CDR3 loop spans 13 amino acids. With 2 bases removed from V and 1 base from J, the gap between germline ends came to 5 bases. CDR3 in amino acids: CASSPGTQETQYF. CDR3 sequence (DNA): TGTGCCAGCTCACCAGGGACCCAAGAGACCCAGTACTTC.

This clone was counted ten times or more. In DNA, the CDR3 is TGTGCCAGTAGTATGGCCTCCGGGACAGAGTCAGAGACCCAGTACTTC. Protein sequence: CASSMASGTESETQYF. The chain links TRBV19 to TRBJ2-5; 7 bases line up with TRBD1. Germline values: CDR1 LNHDA, CDR2 SQIVND (reference sequence). The length of the CDR3 is 16 residues. Trimming removed 3 bases from V and 4 bases from J; junction bases left unmatched: 11.

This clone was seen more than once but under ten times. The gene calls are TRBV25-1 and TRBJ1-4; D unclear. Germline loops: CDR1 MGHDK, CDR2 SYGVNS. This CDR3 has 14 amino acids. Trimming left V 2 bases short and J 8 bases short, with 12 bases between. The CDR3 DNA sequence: TGTGCCAGCAGTGAACCCGGCGGAGGGGAAAAACTGTTTTTT. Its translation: CASSEPGGGEKLFF.

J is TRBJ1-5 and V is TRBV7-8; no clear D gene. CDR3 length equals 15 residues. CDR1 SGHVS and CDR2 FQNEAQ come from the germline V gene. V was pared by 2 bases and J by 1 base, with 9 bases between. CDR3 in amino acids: CASSLSVGSNQPQHF. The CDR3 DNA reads TGTGCCAGCAGCTTATCGGTTGGCAGCAATCAGCCCCAGCATTTT.

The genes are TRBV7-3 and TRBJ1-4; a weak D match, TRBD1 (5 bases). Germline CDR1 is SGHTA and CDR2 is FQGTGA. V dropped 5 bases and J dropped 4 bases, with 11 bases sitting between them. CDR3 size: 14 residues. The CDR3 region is CASSPIQVNEKLFF. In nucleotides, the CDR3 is TGTGCCAGCAGCCCCATACAGGTTAATGAAAAACTGTTTTTT.

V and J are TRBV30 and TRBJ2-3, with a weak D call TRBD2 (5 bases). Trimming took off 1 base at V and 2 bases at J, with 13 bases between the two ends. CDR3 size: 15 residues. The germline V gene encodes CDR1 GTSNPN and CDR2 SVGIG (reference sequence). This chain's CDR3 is CAWSASSTFTDTQYF. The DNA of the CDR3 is TGTGCCTGGAGTGCCTCTAGCACCTTCACAGATACGCAGTATTTT.

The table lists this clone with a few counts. The CDR3 loop is CASSPGQEYTDTQYF. The CDR3 nucleotides are TGTGCCAGCAGCCCGGGACAGGAGTACACAGATACGCAGTATTTT. This chain connects TRBV6-6 to TRBJ2-3; 8 nucleotides agree with TRBD1. The CDR3 has 15 residues. Germline V gene sequence: CDR1 MNHNY, CDR2 SVGAGI (reference sequence). Trimming cost V 6 bases and J 2 bases; bases outside gene matches: 7.

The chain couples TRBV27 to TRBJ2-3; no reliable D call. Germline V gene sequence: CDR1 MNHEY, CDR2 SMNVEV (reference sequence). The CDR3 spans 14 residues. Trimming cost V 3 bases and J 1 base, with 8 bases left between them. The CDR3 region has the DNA TGTGCCAGCAGTTTCAGGCAGGGCACAGATACGCAGTATTTT. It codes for CASSFRQGTDTQYF.

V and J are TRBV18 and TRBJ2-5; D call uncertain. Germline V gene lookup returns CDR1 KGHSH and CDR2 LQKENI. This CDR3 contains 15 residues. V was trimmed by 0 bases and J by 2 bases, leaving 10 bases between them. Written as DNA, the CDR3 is TGTGCCAGCTCACCACCGTATAGAGAGCAAGAGACCCAGTACTTC. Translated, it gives CASSPPYREQETQYF.

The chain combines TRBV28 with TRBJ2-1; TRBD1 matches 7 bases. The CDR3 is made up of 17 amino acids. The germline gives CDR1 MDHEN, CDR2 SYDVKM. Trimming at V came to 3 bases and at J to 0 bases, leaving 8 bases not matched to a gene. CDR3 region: CASSFPLQGDSYNEQFF. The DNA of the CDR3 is TGTGCCAGCAGTTTCCCTCTTCAGGGGGACTCCTACAATGAGCAGTTCTTC. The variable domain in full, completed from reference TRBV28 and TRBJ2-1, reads DVKVTQSSRYLVKRTGEKVFLECVQDMDHENMFWYRQDPGLGLRLIYFSYDVKMKEKGDIPEGYSVSREKKERFSLILESASTNQTSMYLCASSFPLQGDSYNEQFFGPGTRLTVL.